The present T cell receptor beta chain was sequenced within a study of blood T cell repertoires in COVID-19. About the study: Acute-phase and convalescent COVID-19 samples originated in the United States, Italy and Spain. Sources were T cells, B-cell-depleted T cells, or PBMCs; the material itself was cDNA or gDNA.

Per the authors' pipeline: Counts of nucleated cells, estimated from reference gene primer amplification, were obtained. The protocol was immunoSEQ multiplex PCR, while the TCRdb copy is restricted to in-frame clones and leaves out a portion. V and J calls and clone size are as listed in that table; D and trimming were resolved from the DNA. The table includes about 26,000 clones, 85% to 90% detected once. Trimming took 2 bases from V and 7 from J; bases not matched to a gene: 4. The CDR3 runs 13 residues. Germline V gene data show CDR1 as MDHEN and CDR2 as SYDVKM. V usage is TRBV28 and J usage is TRBJ1-2; TRBD1 matches at 7 bases. The sequenced sample was peripheral blood. This sequence originates from a human donor in a cohort sampled during active COVID-19. The chain's CDR3 is CASSLNDRAGYTF. CDR3 nucleotide sequence: TGTGCCAGCAGTTTAAATGACAGGGCTGGCTACACCTTC.